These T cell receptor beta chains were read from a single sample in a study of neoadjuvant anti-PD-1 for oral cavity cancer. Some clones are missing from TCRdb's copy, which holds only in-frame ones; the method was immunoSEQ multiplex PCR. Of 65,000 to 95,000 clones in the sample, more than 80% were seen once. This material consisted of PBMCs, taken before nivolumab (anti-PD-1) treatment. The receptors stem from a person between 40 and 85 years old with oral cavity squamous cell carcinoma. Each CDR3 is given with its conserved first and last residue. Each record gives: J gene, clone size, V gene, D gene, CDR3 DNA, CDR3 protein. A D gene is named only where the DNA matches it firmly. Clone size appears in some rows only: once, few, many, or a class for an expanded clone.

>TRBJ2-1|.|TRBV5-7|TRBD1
TGTGCCAGCAGCTTGCCCGGACAGGGCCCGTACAATGAGCAGTTCTTC
CASSLPGQGPYNEQFF
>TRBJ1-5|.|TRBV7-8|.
TGTGCCAGCAGCTTAGAGGCAGGGGCCCAGCCCCAGCATTTT
CASSLEAGAQPQHF
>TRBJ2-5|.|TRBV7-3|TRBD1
TGTGCCAGCAGTCCCGGGACAGGTCAAGAGACCCAGTACTTC
CASSPGTGQETQYF
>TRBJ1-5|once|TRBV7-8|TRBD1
TGTGCCAGCAGCTCCGGACAGGGACAACAGCCCCAGCATTTT
CASSSGQGQQPQHF
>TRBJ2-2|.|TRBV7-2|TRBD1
TGTGCCAGCAGCCCCTACAGGGGAGTCGACACCGGGGAGCTGTTTTTT
CASSPYRGVDTGELFF
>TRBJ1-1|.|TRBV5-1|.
TGCGCCAGCAGCTTGGCCGGGAAGGGCATGAACACTGAAGCTTTCTTT
CASSLAGKGMNTEAFF
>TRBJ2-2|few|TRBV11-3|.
TGTGCCAGCAGCCCTTCTGCGGAGAAGGCCGGGGAGCTGTTTTTT
CASSPSAEKAGELFF
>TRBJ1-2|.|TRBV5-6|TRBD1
TGTGCCAGCAGCTTGACCTCGGGACAGGGGGCTCCACTTGGCTACACCTTC
CASSLTSGQGAPLGYTF
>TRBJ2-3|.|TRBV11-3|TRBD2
TGTGCCAGCAGCTTAGGGGCCCTAGCGGGCACAGATACGCAGTATTTT
CASSLGALAGTDTQYF
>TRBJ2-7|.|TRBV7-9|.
TGTGCCAGCAGCTTAGGGGTTGTAGAGCAGTACTTC
CASSLGVVEQYF
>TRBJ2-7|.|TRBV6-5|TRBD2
TGTGCCAGCAGTCGGGGACTAGCGGCGACGAGGCAGTACTTC
CASSRGLAATRQYF
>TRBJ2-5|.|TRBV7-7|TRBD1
TGTGCTAGCAGCTTCTTATCCGGGACAGGGGCCCAAGAGACCCAGTACTTC
CASSFLSGTGAQETQYF
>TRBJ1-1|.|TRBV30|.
TGTGCCTGGACCGTATGGGAGAACACTGAAGCTTTCTTT
CAWTVWENTEAFF
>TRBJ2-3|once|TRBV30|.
TGTGCCTGGAGTGGGCTCGTAAGCACAGATACGCAGTATTTT
CAWSGLVSTDTQYF
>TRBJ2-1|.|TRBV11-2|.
TGTGCCAGCAGCTTAGGCGAGGGAAACTACAATGAGCAGTTCTTC
CASSLGEGNYNEQFF
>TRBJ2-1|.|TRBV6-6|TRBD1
TGTGCCAGCAGTGGGGGACAGAAAAATGAGCAGTTCTTC
CASSGGQKNEQFF
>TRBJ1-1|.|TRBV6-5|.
TGTGCCAGCAGTTTTTCCCCGGGACTTACGAACACTGAAGCTTTCTTT
CASSFSPGLTNTEAFF
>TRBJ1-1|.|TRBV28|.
TGTGCCAGCAGTTTACTGACGGGATCCGAAGCTTTCTTT
CASSLLTGSEAFF
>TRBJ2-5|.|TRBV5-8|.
TGTGCCAGCTACCCCGGCGGGACCCAGTACTTC
CASYPGGTQYF
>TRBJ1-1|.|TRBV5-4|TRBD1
TGTGCCAGCAAAGACAGGGGGAACACTGAAGCTTTCTTT
CASKDRGNTEAFF
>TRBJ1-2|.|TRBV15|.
TGTGCCACCAGCAAAGGGGGAATGCAGCTCGGGGGCTACACCTTC
CATSKGGMQLGGYTF
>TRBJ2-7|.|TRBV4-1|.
TGCGCCAGCAGCCAAGATGTACCCCAGTCCTACGAGCAGTACTTC
CASSQDVPQSYEQYF